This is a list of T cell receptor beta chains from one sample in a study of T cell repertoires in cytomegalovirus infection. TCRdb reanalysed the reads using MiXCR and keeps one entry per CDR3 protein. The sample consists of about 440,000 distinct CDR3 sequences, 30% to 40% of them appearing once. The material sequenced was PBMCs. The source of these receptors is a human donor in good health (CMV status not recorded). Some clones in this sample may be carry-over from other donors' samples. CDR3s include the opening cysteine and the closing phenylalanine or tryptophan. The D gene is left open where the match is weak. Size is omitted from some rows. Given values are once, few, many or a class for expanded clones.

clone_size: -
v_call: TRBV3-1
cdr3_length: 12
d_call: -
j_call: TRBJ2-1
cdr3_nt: TGTGCCAGCTCATTTAGTAAGGGTGAGCAGTTCTTC
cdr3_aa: CASSFSKGEQFF

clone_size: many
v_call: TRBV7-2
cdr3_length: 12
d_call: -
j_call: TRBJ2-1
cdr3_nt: TGTGCCAGCAGCTTATACGGCAGTGAGCAGTTCTTC
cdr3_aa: CASSLYGSEQFF

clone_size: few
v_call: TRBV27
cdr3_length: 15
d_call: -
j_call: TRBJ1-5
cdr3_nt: TGTGCCAGCAGCTCCTCCAGGGCTGGCAATCAGCCCCAGCATTTT
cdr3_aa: CASSSSRAGNQPQHF

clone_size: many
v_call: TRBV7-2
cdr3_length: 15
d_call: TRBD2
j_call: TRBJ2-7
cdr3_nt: TGTGCCAGCAGCGACATGGGAGCGGGGGGGCGGGAGCAGTACTTC
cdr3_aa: CASSDMGAGGREQYF

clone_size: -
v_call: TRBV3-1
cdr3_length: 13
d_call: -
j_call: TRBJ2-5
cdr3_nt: TGTGCCACTTCTGTGACGGGCTGGGAGACCCAGTACTTC
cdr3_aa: CATSVTGWETQYF

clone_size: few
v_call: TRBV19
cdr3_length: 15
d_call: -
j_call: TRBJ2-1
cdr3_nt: TGTGCCAGTACCCGGGGCGTTACTTCCTACAATGAGCAGTTCTTC
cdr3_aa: CASTRGVTSYNEQFF

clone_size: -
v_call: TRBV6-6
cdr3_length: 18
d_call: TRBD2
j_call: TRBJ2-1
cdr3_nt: TGTGCCAGCAGTTATTCCTCCGGACGGCGACTAGCCCACAATGAGCAGTTCTTC
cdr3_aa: CASSYSSGRRLAHNEQFF

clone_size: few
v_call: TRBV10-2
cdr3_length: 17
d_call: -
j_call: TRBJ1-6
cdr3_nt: TGCGCCAGCAGTGTGGTGGCCCTCCAATCCTATAATTCACCCCTCCACTTT
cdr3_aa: CASSVVALQSYNSPLHF

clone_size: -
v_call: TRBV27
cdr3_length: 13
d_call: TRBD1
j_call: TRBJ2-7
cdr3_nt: TGTGCCAGCAGTCCGACAGGGCCGTACGAGCAGCACTTC
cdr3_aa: CASSPTGPYEQHF

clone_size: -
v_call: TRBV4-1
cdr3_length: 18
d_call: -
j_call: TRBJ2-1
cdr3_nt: TGCGCCAGCAGCCGCCCGTCGGGGGCGCTAAGAAGGGGCAATGAGCAGTTCTTC
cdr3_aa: CASSRPSGALRRGNEQFF

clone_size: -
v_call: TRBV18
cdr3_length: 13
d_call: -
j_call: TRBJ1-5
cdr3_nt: TGTGCCAGCTCACGAGGGGGGACCTCGAGACGGCATTTT
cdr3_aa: CASSRGGTSRRHF

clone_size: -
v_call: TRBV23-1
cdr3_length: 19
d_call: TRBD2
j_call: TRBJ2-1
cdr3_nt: TGCGCCAGCAGTCAAGTTTGGTGGCGGGGGACCCGATACTACAATGAGCAGTTCTTC
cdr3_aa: CASSQVWWRGTRYYNEQFF

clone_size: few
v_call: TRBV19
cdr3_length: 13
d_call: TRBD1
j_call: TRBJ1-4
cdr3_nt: TGTGCCAGTAGCCCCGGACAGGGCGAAAAACTGTTTTTT
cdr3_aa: CASSPGQGEKLFF

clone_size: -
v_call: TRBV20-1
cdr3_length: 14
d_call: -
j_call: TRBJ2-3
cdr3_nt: TGCAGTGCGACCCCTATGGGGGACGCAGATACGCAGTATTTT
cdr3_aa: CSATPMGDADTQYF

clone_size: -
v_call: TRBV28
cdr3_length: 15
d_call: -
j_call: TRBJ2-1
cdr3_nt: TGTGCCAGCAGTCTCCACGGGCCTACCTACAATGAGCAGTTCTTC
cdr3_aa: CASSLHGPTYNEQFF

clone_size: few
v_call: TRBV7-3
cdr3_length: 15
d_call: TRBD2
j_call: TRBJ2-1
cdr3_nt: TGTGCCAGCAGCTTAATTTCTAGCGGGGGGAATGAGCAGTTCTTC
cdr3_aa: CASSLISSGGNEQFF

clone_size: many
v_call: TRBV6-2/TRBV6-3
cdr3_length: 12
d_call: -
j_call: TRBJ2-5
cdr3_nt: TGTGCCAGCAGCACCGTTGGGGAGACCCAGTACTTC
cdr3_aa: CASSTVGETQYF

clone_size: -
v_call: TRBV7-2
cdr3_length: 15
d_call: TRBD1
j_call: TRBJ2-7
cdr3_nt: TGTGCCAGCAGCTTAGTAGGGGACAGCACCTACGAGCAGTACTTC
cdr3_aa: CASSLVGDSTYEQYF

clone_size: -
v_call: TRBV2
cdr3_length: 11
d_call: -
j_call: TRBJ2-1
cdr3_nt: TGTGCCAGCAGAGCCCCCCGTGAGCAGTTCTTC
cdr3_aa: CASRAPREQFF

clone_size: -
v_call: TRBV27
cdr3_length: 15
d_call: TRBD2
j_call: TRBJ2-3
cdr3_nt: TGTGCCAGCAGTTTACGGCGGGGGGAGACAGATACGCAGTATTTT
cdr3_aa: CASSLRRGETDTQYF

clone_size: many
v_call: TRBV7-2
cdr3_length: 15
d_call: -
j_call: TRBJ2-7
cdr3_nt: TGTGCCAGCAGTTCGCCCGTGGGGACCCCCTACGAGCAGTACTTC
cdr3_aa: CASSSPVGTPYEQYF

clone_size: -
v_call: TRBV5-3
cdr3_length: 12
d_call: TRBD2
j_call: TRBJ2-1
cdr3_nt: TGTGCGGCAGGGCGGGGGGCTGATGAGCAGTTCTTC
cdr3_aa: CAAGRGADEQFF

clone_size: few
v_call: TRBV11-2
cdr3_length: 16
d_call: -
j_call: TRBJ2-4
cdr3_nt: TGTGCCAGCAGCTCCCTCAATCCGGGAGCCAAAAACATTCAGTACTTC
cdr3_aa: CASSSLNPGAKNIQYF

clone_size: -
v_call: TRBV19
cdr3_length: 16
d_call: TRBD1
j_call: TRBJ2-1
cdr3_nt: TGTGCCAGTAGACCCTTGGACAGGGGGCGAAGGAATGAGCAGTTCTTC
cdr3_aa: CASRPLDRGRRNEQFF

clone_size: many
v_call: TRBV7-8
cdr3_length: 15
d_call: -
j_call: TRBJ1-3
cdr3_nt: TGTGCCAGCAGCTTAGGCTCGCTTTCTGGAAACACCATATATTTT
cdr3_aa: CASSLGSLSGNTIYF

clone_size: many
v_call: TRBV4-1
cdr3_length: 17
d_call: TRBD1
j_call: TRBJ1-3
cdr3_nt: TGCGCCAGCAGCCAAGATCTGGGGGACAGCTCTGGAAACACCATATATTTT
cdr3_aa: CASSQDLGDSSGNTIYF

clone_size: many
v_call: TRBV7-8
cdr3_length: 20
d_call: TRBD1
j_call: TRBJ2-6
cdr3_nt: TGTGCCAGCAGCTCCGGAATCTCGACAGGGGTGGGGTCTGGGGCCAACGTCCTGACTTTC
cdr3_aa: CASSSGISTGVGSGANVLTF

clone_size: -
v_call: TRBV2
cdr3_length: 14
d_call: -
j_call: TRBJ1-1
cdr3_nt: TGTGCCAGCAGTGACAGTCCAGAAACAACTGAAGCTTTCTTT
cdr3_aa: CASSDSPETTEAFF

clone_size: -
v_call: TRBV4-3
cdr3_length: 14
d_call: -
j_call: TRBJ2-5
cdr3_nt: TGCGCCAGCAGCCAAGCGGGACGGGGGAGGACCCAGTACTTC
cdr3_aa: CASSQAGRGRTQYF

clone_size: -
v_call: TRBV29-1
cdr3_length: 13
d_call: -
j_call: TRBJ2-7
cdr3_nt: TGCAGCGTTCAGACAGGCGATCACTACGAGCAGTACTTC
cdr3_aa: CSVQTGDHYEQYF

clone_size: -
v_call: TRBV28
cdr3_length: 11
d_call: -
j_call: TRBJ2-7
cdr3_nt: TGTGCCAGTGGAGCAGCCTACGAGCAGTACTTC
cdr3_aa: CASGAAYEQYF

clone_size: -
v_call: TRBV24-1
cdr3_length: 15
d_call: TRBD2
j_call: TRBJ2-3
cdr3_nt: TGTGCCACCAGGGGACTAGCGGACGACACAGATACGCAGTATTTT
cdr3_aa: CATRGLADDTDTQYF

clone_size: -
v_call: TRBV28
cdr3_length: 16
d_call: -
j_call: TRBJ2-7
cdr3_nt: TGTGCCAGCAGTTTTTTCCCTGACTCCGGTGGTTACGAGCAGTACTTC
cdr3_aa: CASSFFPDSGGYEQYF

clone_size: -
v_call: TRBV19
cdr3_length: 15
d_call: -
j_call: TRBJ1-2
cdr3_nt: TGTGCCAGTAGTATGATGCTGCGCAGGGACTATGGCTACACCTTC
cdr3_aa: CASSMMLRRDYGYTF

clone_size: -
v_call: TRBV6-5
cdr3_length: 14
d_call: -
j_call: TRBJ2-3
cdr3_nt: TGTGCCAGCAGAGACGGGCCTAGCACAGATACGCAGTATTTT
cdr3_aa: CASRDGPSTDTQYF

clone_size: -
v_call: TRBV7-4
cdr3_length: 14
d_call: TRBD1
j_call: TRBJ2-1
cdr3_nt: TGTGCCAGCAGCCCAGGGGGCATCGGGAATGAGCAGTTCTTC
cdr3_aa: CASSPGGIGNEQFF

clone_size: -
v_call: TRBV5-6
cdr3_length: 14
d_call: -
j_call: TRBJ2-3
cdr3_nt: TGTGCCAGCAGCTTGTGGGGGGGCCCAGATACGCAGTATTTT
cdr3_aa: CASSLWGGPDTQYF

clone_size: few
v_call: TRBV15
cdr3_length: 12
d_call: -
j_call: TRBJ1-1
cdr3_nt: TGTGCCACCAGCAGGTTCGGCACTGAAGCTTTCTTT
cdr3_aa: CATSRFGTEAFF

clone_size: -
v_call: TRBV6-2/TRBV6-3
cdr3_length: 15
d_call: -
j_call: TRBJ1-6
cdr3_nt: TGTGCCAGCAGAATCTCTGGTGGGAGGAATTCACCCCTCCACTTT
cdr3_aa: CASRISGGRNSPLHF

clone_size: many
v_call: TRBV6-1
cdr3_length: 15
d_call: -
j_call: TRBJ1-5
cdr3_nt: TGTGCCAGCAGTGAGCGGGACGGTAGCAATCAGCCCCAGCATTTT
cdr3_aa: CASSERDGSNQPQHF

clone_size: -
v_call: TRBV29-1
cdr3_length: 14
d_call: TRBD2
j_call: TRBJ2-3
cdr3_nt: TGCAGCGTCGATAGCGGGGACCGCACAGATACGCAGTATTTT
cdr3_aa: CSVDSGDRTDTQYF

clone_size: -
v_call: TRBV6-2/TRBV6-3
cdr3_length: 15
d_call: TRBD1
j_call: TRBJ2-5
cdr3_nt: TGTGCCAGCAGCGTACAGGGGGCTATCCAAGAGACCCAGTACTTC
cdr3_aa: CASSVQGAIQETQYF

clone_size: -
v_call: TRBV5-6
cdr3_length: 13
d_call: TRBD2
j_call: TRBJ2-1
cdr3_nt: TGTGCCAGCAGCTTGCTAGCGGTCAATGAGCAGTTCTTC
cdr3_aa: CASSLLAVNEQFF